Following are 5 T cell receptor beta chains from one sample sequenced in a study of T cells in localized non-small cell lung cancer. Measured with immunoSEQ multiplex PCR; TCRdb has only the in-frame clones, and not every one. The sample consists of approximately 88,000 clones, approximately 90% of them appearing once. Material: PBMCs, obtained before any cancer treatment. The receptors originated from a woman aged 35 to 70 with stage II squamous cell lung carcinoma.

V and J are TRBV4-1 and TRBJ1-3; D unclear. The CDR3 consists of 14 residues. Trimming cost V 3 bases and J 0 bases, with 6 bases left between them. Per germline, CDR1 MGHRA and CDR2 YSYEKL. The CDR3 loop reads CASSQRSSGNTIYF. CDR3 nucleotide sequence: TGCGCCAGCAGCCAGAGAAGCTCTGGAAACACCATATATTTT.

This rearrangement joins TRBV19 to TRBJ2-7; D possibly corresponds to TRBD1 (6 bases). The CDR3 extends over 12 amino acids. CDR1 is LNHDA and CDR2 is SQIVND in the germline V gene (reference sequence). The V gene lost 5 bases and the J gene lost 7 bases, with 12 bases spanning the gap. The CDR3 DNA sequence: TGTGCCAGTAGTTCACAGGGCTGGGAGCAGTACTTC. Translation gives CASSSQGWEQYF.

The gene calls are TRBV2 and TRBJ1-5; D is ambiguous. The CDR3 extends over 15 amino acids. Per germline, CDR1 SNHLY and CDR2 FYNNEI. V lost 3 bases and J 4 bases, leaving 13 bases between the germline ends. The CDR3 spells CASSESKAFNQPQHF. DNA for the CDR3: TGTGCCAGCAGTGAGTCTAAGGCCTTTAATCAGCCCCAGCATTTT.

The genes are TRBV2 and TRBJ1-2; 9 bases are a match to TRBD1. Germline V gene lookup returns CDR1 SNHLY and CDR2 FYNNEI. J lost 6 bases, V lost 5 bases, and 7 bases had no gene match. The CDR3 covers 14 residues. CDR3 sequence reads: CASSRDRVLNGYTF. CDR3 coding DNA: TGTGCCAGCAGTCGGGACAGGGTTTTAAATGGCTACACCTTC.

CDR3 sequence: CASSPRQGGMGGEQYF. The CDR3 region has the DNA TGTGCCAGCAGCCCTCGACAGGGGGGTATGGGGGGCGAGCAGTACTTC. This chain joins TRBV5-4 and TRBJ2-7, with TRBD1 matching 9 bases. The CDR3 length is 16 residues. The V gene's germline CDR1 is SGHNT and CDR2 YYREEE (reference sequence). The trim removed 4 bases at V and 6 bases at J, leaving 14 bases unmatched.